This record covers a single T cell receptor (beta chain). The specificity of this receptor is unknown. The input lacks base qualities; no much larger clone sits a single base away. Ophthalmopathy patients had moderately to severely active disease, Clinical Activity Score of at least 3, NOSPECS grade of at least 4, and duration under 3 months. Exclusion was applied to patients with uncontrolled infections, other autoimmune diseases, pregnancy or lactation. Diagnoses were based on clinical symptoms, serum thyroxine and TRAb, thyroid ultrasound and orbital computed tomography. Ficoll-Paque density gradient centrifugation was used to isolate PBMCs from approximately 10 ml of fresh peripheral blood. Trizol reagent was used to extract total RNA, and RNA quality was then checked on an Agilent 2100 Bioanalyzer. This sample is part of a study of T cells in Graves' hyperthyroidism and ophthalmopathy (dated by TCRdb to between 2019 and 2020). As for the study more broadly: Peripheral blood samples were taken at the time of initial diagnosis, prior to any treatment. The paper describes TCR Vbeta CDR3 sequencing of 120 to 150 peripheral blood samples, made up of about 40 ophthalmopathy patients, roughly 80 hyperthyroidism patients and 17 progressor patients. Prospective prediction of ophthalmopathy was tested in an independent validation cohort of 18 to 20 hyperthyroidism patients and 17 patients who later progressed to ophthalmopathy. Thyroid tissue and blood T-cell repertoires from six Graves' hyperthyroidism patients were also compared in the study. The roughly 91 discovery patients were randomly divided into training and test sets at a 7:3 ratio. TCR V-J signatures able to tell the groups apart were searched for in a discovery cohort of 100 patients, of whom under 45 had Graves' ophthalmopathy and 55 to 65 had stable Graves' hyperthyroidism. After blood sampling, hyperthyroidism patients were treated with methimazole at a starting dose of 30 mg daily, and ophthalmopathy patients were treated with high-dose intravenous methylprednisolone.

Trimming accounts for 0 bases at V and 0 bases at J, while the number of junction bases matched to no gene is 4. Taken from cysteine to phenylalanine, the CDR3 has 17 residues. The sequence is cut down to CDR3 DNA, 51 bases in frame from base 1. CDR1 and CDR2, looked up from the germline V gene, are SGDLS and YYNGEE. Amplification of TCR beta CDR3 regions was carried out from RNA transcripts. The first round of RT-PCR for the TCR CDR3 was performed with the HTBI primer set and the Qiagen OneStep RT-PCR kit. A second multiplex PCR round built the libraries, followed by size selection and purification. Libraries were sequenced paired-end with 100 bp reads on an Illumina HiSeq2000. For the original study's pipeline: SOAPnuke was used to process the raw data, throwing out any read that contained adapters or uncalled bases, had a mean Phred below 15, or lacked an exact constant-primer or identifier match. COPE v1.2.5 was used to merge the high-quality paired reads, and each unique nucleotide sequence was defined as a clonotype. MiTCR v1.1 was used to align clonotypes to the IMGT TRBV, TRBD and TRBJ reference segments. Only V-J combinations with frequency above 0.0001, covering 99% to 99.2% of repertoires, were analysed. The TCS score was defined as F50 (clonal expansion) divided by E x V (chaos), with BLOSUM62-based TCRdist calculated between CDR3 peptides within each V-J. Welch's t-statistics and random forest reduced fewer than 550 V-J features to 13, which were used in a naive Bayes classifier (R e1071). Using fastp at Q25 and MiXCR, TCRdb reprocessed the public reads and kept productive beta chains. For every CDR3 protein sequence, its rows merge into one entry that carries the most common genes and DNA. The V and J calls were not made by the authors but by TCRdb's processing. The sample table shows 530,000 or so distinct CDR3 sequences, and roughly a sixth are seen once. The top ten clones comprise approximately 18% of the sample.

Paper-wide results and their limitations: Blood samples also contained most of the expanded thyroid clonotypes (frequency above 0.001), which suggests that blood repertoires may reflect thyroid immune responses. In cross-validation, a model built on a 13 V-J signature told ophthalmopathy apart from stable hyperthyroidism with roughly 87% sensitivity and around 83% specificity, and in testing the same model reached 80%/75%. In validation, the model predicted progression to ophthalmopathy with roughly 70% sensitivity and around 72% specificity, a median of 6.5 months before onset. Sample size was not statistically predetermined, and blinding of investigators to group allocation was not performed.

Rearrangement joined TRBV9 to TRBJ2-1; 9 junctional bases match TRBD2. The sample consisted of blood. The TCR was taken from a woman younger than 30 with Graves' ophthalmopathy. The CDR3 region: CASSVARAGGSYNEQFF. The sequenced DNA: TGTGCCAGCAGCGTAGCTAGAGCGGGGGGCTCCTACAATGAGCAGTTCTTC.